Shown below are 17 T cell receptor beta chains from a single sample sequenced in a study of blood T cell repertoires in COVID-19. Profiling relied on immunoSEQ multiplex PCR, and the TCRdb table lists in-frame clones only, not all of them. Among under 250,000 clones listed, 80% to 85% were seen once. The sample taken for sequencing was peripheral blood. The receptor set was obtained from a man aged 45-65 years with active or convalescent COVID-19.

This sequence joins TRBV3-1 (or the pseudogene TRBV3-2) and TRBJ2-7, with TRBD2 matching 8 bases. The germline gives CDR1 LGHDT, CDR2 YNNKEL (reference sequence). This CDR3 contains 14 residues. V was clipped by 1 base and J by 3 bases; unmatched bases: 2. CDR3 sequence: CASSQAGTSYEQYF. CDR3 in DNA: TGTGCCAGCAGCCAAGCAGGGACTAGCTACGAGCAGTACTTC.

This chain uses TRBV30 with TRBJ2-1, with D possibly matching TRBD1 (6 bases). This CDR3 region has 12 residues. The V gene's germline CDR1 is GTSNPN and CDR2 SVGIG (reference sequence). V was trimmed by 0 bases and J by 10 bases, leaving 10 bases between them. The CDR3 region is CAWSVGQGEQFF. In nucleotides, the CDR3 is TGTGCCTGGAGTGTCGGTCAGGGGGAGCAGTTCTTC.

This chain joins TRBV6-5 and TRBJ2-5; 10 bases are a match to TRBD2. The CDR3 spans 14 residues. The V segment lost 6 bases and the J segment 5 bases; nucleotides outside the gene matches: 6. The germline V gene has CDR1 MNHEY and CDR2 SVGAGI. CDR3 residues: CASRSGGGFETQYF. In nucleotides, the CDR3 is TGTGCCAGCAGAAGCGGGGGGGGTTTTGAGACCCAGTACTTC.

The genes are TRBV4-1 and TRBJ2-2, with D uncertain. CDR1 and CDR2 from the germline V gene are MGHRA and YSYEKL. V was shortened by 3 bases and J by 8 bases, with 7 bases between the two germline ends. This CDR3 region has 12 residues. CDR3 sequence: CASSHPVGELFF. DNA for the CDR3: TGCGCCAGCAGCCACCCCGTTGGGGAGCTGTTTTTT.

V gene TRBV7-8 combines with J gene TRBJ1-2; 7 bases align to TRBD1. Looked up from germline, CDR1 is SGHVS and CDR2 is FQNEAQ. Losses at the gene ends were 4 bases for V and 4 bases for J; bases not matched to a gene: 12. This CDR3 comprises 16 residues. The CDR3 region has the DNA TGTGCCAGCAGCTCGGAGAGGGGACAGAGGGCCTATGGCTACACCTTC. Protein product: CASSSERGQRAYGYTF. The full variable domain, in which reference TRBV7-8 and TRBJ1-2 provide the parts outside the CDR3, is GAGVSQSPRYKVAKRGQDVALRCDPISGHVSLFWYQQALGQGPEFLTYFQNEAQLDKSGLPSDRFFAERPEGSVSTLKIQRTQQEDSAVYLCASSSERGQRAYGYTFGSGTRLTVV.

The genes are TRBV6-5 and TRBJ1-1; 7 bases align to TRBD1. The CDR3 runs 15 residues. Losses at the gene ends were 6 bases for V and 1 base for J; bases not matched to a gene: 8. The V gene's germline CDR1 is MNHEY and CDR2 SVGAGI. The CDR3 loop is CASSRSGTANTEAFF. DNA of the CDR3: TGTGCCAGCAGCCGATCCGGGACAGCGAACACTGAAGCTTTCTTT.

This clone has only one observation. For the CDR3, the DNA is TGCAGCGTTGGGACAGGGTTTGACACCGGGGAGCTGTTTTTT. It translates to CSVGTGFDTGELFF. The chain uses TRBV29-1 and TRBJ2-2, with 8 bases identical to TRBD1. V dropped 4 bases and J dropped 3; count of bases not matched to a gene: 4. Germline CDR1 SQVTM, CDR2 ANQGSEA. The CDR3 has 14 amino acids.

A few counts support this clone. The chain carries TRBV5-6 and TRBJ1-2, with TRBD1 as a possible D gene (5 bases). V was cut by 0 bases and J by 4 bases, with 13 bases left in between. The CDR3 covers 15 residues. CDR1 and CDR2 (germline): SGHDT, YYEEEE. The CDR3: CASSLAGGLLYGYTF. Written as DNA, the CDR3 is TGTGCCAGCAGCTTGGCGGGGGGACTCCTCTATGGCTACACCTTC.

The chain recombines TRBV6-5 with TRBJ2-7; 7 nucleotides align to TRBD1. Germline CDR1 and CDR2: MNHEY and SVGAGI. V was pared by 8 bases and J by 2 bases, with 12 bases of the junction left unmatched. The CDR3 runs 15 residues. In DNA, the CDR3 is TGTGCCAGCGGATTGACCGGGACAGCGACCTACGAGCAGTACTTC. It is translated as CASGLTGTATYEQYF.

V usage is TRBV3-1 (or the pseudogene TRBV3-2) and J usage is TRBJ2-7, with 7 bases fitting TRBD1. CDR3 size: 15 residues. J gave up 3 bases and V 4 bases, and 9 bases lay outside the gene matches. In germline, CDR1 is LGHDT, CDR2 YNNKEL (reference sequence). The DNA for the CDR3 is TGTGCCAGCAGCCCGCCCGGGACAGAAGTCTACGAGCAGTACTTC. It codes for CASSPPGTEVYEQYF.

V and J are TRBV7-8 and TRBJ2-1; 9 bases align to TRBD2. The trim removed 3 bases at V and 8 bases at J, leaving 11 bases unmatched. The germline V gene encodes CDR1 SGHVS and CDR2 FQNEAQ. The CDR3 contains 16 residues. CDR3 region: CASSLRRGGAGYEQFF. CDR3 coding DNA: TGTGCCAGCAGCTTGCGTCGCGGGGGGGCCGGGTATGAGCAGTTCTTC.

J is TRBJ1-1 and V is TRBV24-1; D perhaps matches TRBD1 (6 bases). Trimming took off 12 bases at V and 5 bases at J, with 24 bases between the two ends. In germline, CDR1 is KGHDR, CDR2 SFDVKD. This CDR3 has 15 amino acids. The CDR3, as DNA: TGTGCCCCACCACCCCCGGAACAGGGCTCAACTGAAGCTTTCTTT. It translates to CAPPPPEQGSTEAFF.

There are a few counts of this clone. The V and J genes are TRBV27 and TRBJ1-2; D gene unclear. V lost 6 bases, J lost 8 bases, and 16 bases lay in between. CDR3 length: 13 residues. The germline gives CDR1 MNHEY, CDR2 SMNVEV (reference sequence). The CDR3 nucleotides read TGTGCCAGCAGCCCCGCGGCATTCGACGGCTACACCTTC. Encoded protein: CASSPAAFDGYTF.

The chain combines TRBV4-2 with TRBJ2-2; 9 positions match TRBD1. The J segment lost 3 bases and the V segment lost 4 bases, leaving 6 bases of the junction unmatched. Germline values: CDR1 LGHNA, CDR2 YNFKEQ. CDR3 length equals 16 residues. CDR3 nucleotides: TGTGCCAGCAGCCCGGCCCGGACAGGGGACACCGGGGAGCTGTTTTTT. Residues: CASSPARTGDTGELFF.

The V gene is TRBV19, the J gene TRBJ1-5; 7 bases match TRBD1. The length of the CDR3 is 14 residues. V lost 2 bases to trimming and J lost 6 bases; unmatched junction nucleotides: 4. The V gene's germline CDR1 is LNHDA and CDR2 SQIVND (reference sequence). For the CDR3, the DNA is TGTGCCAGTAGTATACGACAGGGAGGTCAGCCCCAGCATTTT. Translated: CASSIRQGGQPQHF.

This clone was seen a handful of times. The chain combines TRBV7-2 with TRBJ1-2; D is undetermined. Germline assignment: CDR1 SGHTA and CDR2 FQGNSA. V was cut by 3 bases and J by 6 bases, with 8 bases left in between. The CDR3 has 12 residues. The CDR3 DNA reads TGTGCCAGCAGCTTCCGGGGAAATGGCTACACCTTC. Translation: CASSFRGNGYTF.

With respect to this clone: This sample includes further DNA sequences coding for the same CDR3. The chain carries TRBV2 and TRBJ2-2, with 12 bases identical to TRBD2. This CDR3 has 15 residues. The junction had 2 bases not matched to a gene; V was cut back by 3 bases and J by 6 bases. Germline assignment: CDR1 SNHLY and CDR2 FYNNEI. The chain's CDR3 is CASSDGLAGSGELFF. Written as DNA, the CDR3 is TGTGCCAGCAGTGACGGACTAGCGGGGTCCGGGGAGCTGTTTTTT. The full variable domain, completed using reference TRBV2 and TRBJ2-2, is EPEVTQTPSHQVTQMGQEVILRCVPISNHLYFYWYRQILGQKVEFLVSFYNNEISEKSEIFDDQFSVERPDGSNFTLKIRSTKLEDSAMYFCASSDGLAGSGELFFGEGSRLTVL.